The rows below give T cell receptor beta chains drawn from one sample of a study of T cell clusters in autoimmune cytopenias. From its re-call of the multiplex PCR reads, TCRdb lists each CDR3 protein once, without DNA. The specimen's table records around 15,000 distinct CDR3 sequences. These data were likewise used in another study, on T cell repertoires in aging, cancer and after chemotherapy.

Sequenced sample: peripheral blood. Receptor source: a human donor in good health. Each CDR3 is given with its conserved first and last residue. Clone sizes are given selectively: once, few, many, or a class where the clone is expanded.

J: TRBJ1-1
V: TRBV12-3/TRBV12-4
size: .
CDR3: CAIKPPRGPPTEAFF

J: TRBJ1-2
V: TRBV19
size: .
CDR3: CASSSPRGPHGYTF

J: TRBJ2-3
V: TRBV5-4
size: .
CDR3: CASSLDLADTDTQYF

J: TRBJ2-3
V: TRBV27
size: .
CDR3: CASRDRLLASTDTQYF

J: TRBJ2-7
V: TRBV5-4
size: .
CDR3: CASSSEAASGRAYEQYF

J: TRBJ2-5
V: TRBV11-2
size: .
CDR3: CASSSHTRGETQYF

J: TRBJ2-1
V: TRBV30
size: .
CDR3: CAWSKGGEQFF

J: TRBJ1-4
V: TRBV19
size: .
CDR3: CASTHPGKTNEKLFF

J: TRBJ1-2
V: TRBV18
size: .
CDR3: CASSPEAPNYGYTF

J: TRBJ2-1
V: TRBV30
size: .
CDR3: CAWSLAGGDEQFF

J: TRBJ2-1
V: TRBV19
size: .
CDR3: CASSIVFNPYNEQFF

J: TRBJ2-3
V: TRBV30
size: medium-sized
CDR3: CAWGDLAGGPDTQYF

J: TRBJ2-7
V: TRBV12-3/TRBV12-4
size: .
CDR3: CASSIAGGTDEQYF

J: TRBJ2-7
V: TRBV11-3
size: .
CDR3: CASSLAPGQGLVYEQYF

J: TRBJ1-2
V: TRBV27
size: .
CDR3: CASSTTRDLYGYTF

J: TRBJ1-2
V: TRBV29-1
size: .
CDR3: CSAAGTGTGYTF